This TCR beta chain was recorded in a study of shared clonotypes between healthy human individuals. Details on this clone: Its antigen is not identified.

Clones were read by immunoSEQ multiplex PCR, and TCRdb kept only the in-frame ones, dropping some. The table shows over a million clones, with 95% to 99% occurring only once. V lost 3 bases, J lost 0 bases, and 15 bases lay in between. CDR3 length: 16 amino acids. Germline V gene data show CDR1 as SEHNR and CDR2 as FQNEAQ (reference sequence). The donors, healthy adults who were HIV-negative, had experienced no recent acute infections or vaccinations. Regarding the study as a whole: Rarefaction demonstrated incomplete sorted-subset sequencing despite large depth. Few donors limited the genetic and exposure-history diversity represented.

Sequenced: naive CD4+ T cells sorted from blood. As for subset: CD45RA+ positively selected. The chain joins TRBV7-9 to TRBJ2-7; D is perhaps TRBD1 (5 bases). The source of this sequence is a man aged 25-45 years in good health. CDR3 sequence reads: CASSFGASKSSYEQYF. CDR3 DNA sequence: TGTGCCAGCAGCTTTGGGGCCTCAAAGAGCTCCTACGAGCAGTACTTC.